Following are 10 T cell receptor beta chains from one sample sequenced in a study of prognosis after radiotherapy for stage I lung cancer. Two rounds of multiplex PCR amplified TCR beta CDR3 from genomic DNA. Gene-specific TRBV and TRBJ primers were used in PCR round one. Using its own MiXCR run on the multiplex PCR reads, TCRdb lists one record per CDR3 protein. Of roughly 13,000 distinct CDR3 sequences in the sample, 50% were seen once. The sequences come from PBMCs, collected before or after stereotactic body radiation therapy (not recorded which). The source of these receptors is a donor aged 50 or older with non-small cell lung cancer.

The CDR3 nucleotides are TGTGCCAGCAGTCCCCCCCATGACAGGGTCGACTACAATGAGCAGTTCTTC. As protein: CASSPPHDRVDYNEQFF. The chain combines TRBV28 with TRBJ2-1; 7 bases match TRBD1. Trimming at V came to 5 bases and at J to 3 bases, leaving 13 bases not matched to a gene. The CDR3 has 17 residues. Germline V gene lookup returns CDR1 MDHEN and CDR2 SYDVKM.

About this clonotype itself: A much larger clone differs by one base, so this may be a read error. This chain connects TRBV9 to TRBJ1-1; D might be TRBD1 (5 bases). CDR3 length equals 15 residues. Germline V gene lookup returns CDR1 SGDLS and CDR2 YYNGEE. CDR3 coding DNA: TGTACCAGCAGCGTGCAGGGAGACATGAACACTGAAGCTTTCTTT. This sequence encodes CTSSVQGDMNTEAFF.

As concerns this clonotype: Just one base apart from a much larger clone, this may be a read error. The chain joins TRBV5-1 to TRBJ1-2; D is uncertain. Germline lookup yields CDR1 SGHRS and CDR2 YFSETQ. Trimming pared 3 bases from V and 6 bases from J, leaving 15 bases between. This CDR3 is 14 amino acids long. The CDR3 DNA reads as TGCGCCAGCAGCTCCCTGGTGGAGGAGAATGGCTACACCTTC. Translation gives CASSSLVEENGYTF.

To note about this clonotype: Possible read error: a much larger clone is one base away. The CDR3 does not close with the conserved phenylalanine or tryptophan, likely indicating a read error. The DNA is omitted, as the CDR3 cannot be located on it reliably, and the CDR3 follows TCRdb's listing. V and J are TRBV6-1 and TRBJ2-7; TRBD1 is the table's D call and was not checked against the DNA. The CDR3 is made up of 13 amino acids, end residues included. From germline, CDR1 is MNHNS and CDR2 SASEGT. The CDR3 sequence: CASSPTLGTAFIN.

The table lists this clonotype with many counts. The chain uses TRBV20-1 and TRBJ2-1; D is unresolved. The CDR3 has 14 residues. V dropped 4 bases and J dropped 0 bases, with 10 bases sitting between them. CDR1 and CDR2 from the germline V gene are DFQATT and SNEGSKA (reference sequence). In DNA form, the CDR3 reads TGCAGTGCTAAGGTCCTGGGCTCCTACAATGAGCAGTTCTTC. It encodes CSAKVLGSYNEQFF.

The chain has TRBV19 and TRBJ1-1; 10 bases map to TRBD1. CDR1 LNHDA and CDR2 SQIVND come from the germline V gene (reference sequence). The trim removed 7 bases at V and 0 bases at J, leaving 14 bases unmatched. The CDR3 is 18 amino acids. The CDR3 protein is CASKGFGGQGSMNTEAFF. The CDR3 DNA reads TGTGCCAGTAAGGGTTTCGGGGGACAGGGGTCAATGAACACTGAAGCTTTCTTT.

The table lists this clonotype with many counts. The chain carries TRBV15 and TRBJ1-1, with 8 bases lining up with TRBD1. This CDR3 region has 13 residues. J was trimmed by 10 bases and V by 0 bases; bases with no gene match: 4. Per germline, CDR1 LNHNV and CDR2 YYDKDF (reference sequence). The DNA for the CDR3 is TGTGCCACCAGCAGAGATAGACAGGGGCCAGCTTTCTTT. It encodes CATSRDRQGPAFF. The full variable domain, rest sourced from reference TRBV15 and TRBJ1-1, is DAMVIQNPRYQVTQFGKPVTLSCSQTLNHNVMYWYQQKSSQAPKLLFHYYDKDFNNEADTPDNFQSRRPNTSFCFLDIRSPGLGDTAMYLCATSRDRQGPAFFGQGTRLTVV.

This clonotype was seen only a few times. The rearrangement uses TRBV9 and TRBJ2-5, with D unclear. Germline V lookup: CDR1 SGDLS, CDR2 YYNGEE. The CDR3 is 15 amino acids. Trimming removed 0 bases at V and 5 bases at J, with 14 bases between. The CDR3 region has the DNA TGTGCCAGCAGCGTAGGAACAGAGTACTGGGAGACCCAGTACTTC. Translation: CASSVGTEYWETQYF.

In its sample, this clonotype is medium-sized. The rearrangement uses TRBV5-1 and TRBJ1-4, with D tentatively TRBD1 (6 bases). V lost 4 bases and J 6 bases, leaving 10 bases between the germline ends. Per the germline V gene, CDR1 is SGHRS and CDR2 is YFSETQ. The CDR3 has 13 residues. CDR3 coding DNA: TGCGCCAGCAGCGGAGGGGGTGATGAAAAACTGTTTTTT. Its translation: CASSGGGDEKLFF.

This chain joins TRBV6-4 and TRBJ2-2, with D possibly being TRBD2 (6 bases). There are 15 residues in the CDR3. Germline lookup yields CDR1 MRHNA and CDR2 SNTAGT. V was clipped by 7 bases and J by 6 bases, with 18 bases between them. The CDR3 region has the DNA TGTGCCAGCACCCTCCGGTCGGGGGTGGCCGGGGAGCTGTTTTTT. This encodes CASTLRSGVAGELFF.